The T cell receptor (beta chain) under discussion was sequenced for a study of blood T cell repertoires in COVID-19. Study overall: Whether acute or convalescent, the COVID-19 samples came from the United States, Italy and Spain.

In its sample, this clone was seen once. The ends lost 4 bases at V and 4 bases at J; junction bases unmatched: 6. Germline V gene data show CDR1 as SGHAT and CDR2 as FQDESV (reference sequence). This CDR3 has 14 residues. The authors' processing: Reference gene primer amplification yielded estimated nucleated cell counts. Libraries were prepared by immunoSEQ multiplex PCR; TCRdb keeps only in-frame clonotypes and omits some of them. V and J calls and clone size come straight from that table; D and trimming were deduced from the DNA. The table has 50,000 to 65,000 clones, about four fifths seen once. The chain has TRBV11-1 and TRBJ2-7; 8 bases align to TRBD2. Source material: peripheral blood. The clonotype was recovered from a human donor in a cohort sampled during active COVID-19. CDR3: CASSSPKREYEQYF. The CDR3 DNA reads TGTGCCAGCAGCTCACCCAAGCGGGAGTACGAGCAGTACTTC.